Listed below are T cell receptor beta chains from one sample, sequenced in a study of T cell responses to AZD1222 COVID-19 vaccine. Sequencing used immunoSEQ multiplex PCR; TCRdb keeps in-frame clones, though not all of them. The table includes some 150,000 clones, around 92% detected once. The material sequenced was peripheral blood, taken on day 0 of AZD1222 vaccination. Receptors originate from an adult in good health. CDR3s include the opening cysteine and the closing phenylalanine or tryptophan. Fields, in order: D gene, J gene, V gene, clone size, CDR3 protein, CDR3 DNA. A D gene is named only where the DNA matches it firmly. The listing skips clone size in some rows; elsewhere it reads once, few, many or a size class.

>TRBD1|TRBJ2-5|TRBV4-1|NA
CASSQLTGGSWETQYF
TGCGCCAGCAGCCAACTGACAGGGGGCAGCTGGGAGACCCAGTACTTC
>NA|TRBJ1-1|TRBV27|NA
CASPQDMNAEAFF
TGTGCCAGCCCTCAGGACATGAACGCTGAAGCTTTCTTT
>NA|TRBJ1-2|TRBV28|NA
CASSGRELRYTF
TGTGCCAGCAGTGGGCGGGAACTTCGCTACACCTTC
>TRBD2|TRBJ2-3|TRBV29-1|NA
CSVLVRGDTDTQYF
TGCAGCGTTTTGGTGCGGGGGGACACAGATACGCAGTATTTT
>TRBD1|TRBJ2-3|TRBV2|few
CASRRQGSTDTQYF
TGTGCCAGCAGGAGACAGGGGAGCACAGATACGCAGTATTTT
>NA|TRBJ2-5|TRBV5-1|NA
CASSLAQLQGTQYF
TGCGCCAGCAGCTTGGCACAGCTCCAAGGGACCCAGTACTTC
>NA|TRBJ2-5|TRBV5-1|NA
CASSLTPAQETQYF
TGCGCCAGCAGCTTAACGCCTGCTCAAGAGACCCAGTACTTC
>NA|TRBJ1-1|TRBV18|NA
CASSPRNTEAFF
TGTGCCAGCTCACCTCGGAACACTGAAGCTTTCTTT
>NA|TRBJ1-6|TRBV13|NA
CASSLGRNYNSPLHF
TGTGCCAGCAGCTTAGGGCGAAACTATAATTCACCCCTCCACTTT
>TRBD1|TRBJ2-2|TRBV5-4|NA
CASSSGQGLTGELFF
TGTGCCAGCAGCTCGGGACAGGGTTTGACCGGGGAGCTGTTTTTT
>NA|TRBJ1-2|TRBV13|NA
CASSLSGGMVYGYTF
TGTGCCAGCAGCTTAAGTGGAGGGATGGTCTATGGCTACACCTTC
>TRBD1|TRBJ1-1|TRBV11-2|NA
CASRWTGDTEAFF
TGTGCCAGCAGGTGGACAGGGGACACTGAAGCTTTCTTT
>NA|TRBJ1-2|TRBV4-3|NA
CASSQRVTGFGYTF
TGCGCCAGCAGCCAACGGGTAACGGGTTTCGGCTACACCTTC
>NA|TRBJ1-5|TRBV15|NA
CATSRDLALQPQHF
TGTGCCACCAGCAGAGATCTGGCGCTGCAGCCCCAGCATTTT
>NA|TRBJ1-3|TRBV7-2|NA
CASSWQGITGNTIYF
TGTGCCAGCAGCTGGCAGGGGATTACTGGAAACACCATATATTTT
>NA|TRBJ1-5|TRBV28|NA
CATASAINQPQHF
TGTGCCACCGCGTCAGCTATCAATCAGCCCCAGCATTTT
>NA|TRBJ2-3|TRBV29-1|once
CSVETGGTDTQYF
TGCAGCGTTGAGACGGGAGGCACAGATACGCAGTATTTT
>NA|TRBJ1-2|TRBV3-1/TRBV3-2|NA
CASSQVGRNYGYTF
TGTGCCAGCAGCCAAGTTGGGAGAAACTATGGCTACACCTTC
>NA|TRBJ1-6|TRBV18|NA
CASSLQGYGDSPLHF
TGTGCCAGCTCACTCCAGGGTTACGGTGATTCACCCCTCCACTTT
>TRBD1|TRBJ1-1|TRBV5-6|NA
CASSRDRMNTEAFF
TGTGCCAGCAGCCGGGACAGGATGAACACTGAAGCTTTCTTT
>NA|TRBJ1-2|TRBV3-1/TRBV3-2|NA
CASSQGTARSDYTF
TGTGCCAGCAGCCAAGGGACGGCCCGTAGTGACTACACCTTC
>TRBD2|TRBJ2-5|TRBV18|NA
CASSPRTSGGSGETQYF
TGTGCCAGCTCACCACGGACTAGCGGGGGGTCGGGGGAGACCCAGTACTTC
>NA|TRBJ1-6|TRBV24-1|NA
CATPLAGAPNSPLHF
TGTGCCACCCCTCTGGCAGGGGCCCCAAATTCACCCCTCCACTTT
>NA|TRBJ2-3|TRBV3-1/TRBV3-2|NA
CASSRGFGGTDTQYF
TGTGCCAGCAGCCGGGGGTTCGGGGGCACAGATACGCAGTATTTT
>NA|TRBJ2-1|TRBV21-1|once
CASIKRGRGNQTHYNEQFF
TGTGCCAGCATTAAACGGGGACGAGGAAACCAAACCCACTACAATGAGCAGTTCTTC
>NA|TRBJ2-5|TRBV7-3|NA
CASSLGHGETQYF
TGTGCCAGCAGCTTGGGACACGGCGAGACCCAGTACTTC
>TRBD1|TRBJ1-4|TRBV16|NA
CASSQGQNEKLFF
TGTGCCAGCAGCCAGGGACAGAATGAAAAACTGTTTTTT
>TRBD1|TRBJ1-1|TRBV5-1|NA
CASSPRTGAARTEAFF
TGCGCCAGCAGCCCTCGGACAGGGGCCGCAAGGACTGAAGCTTTCTTT
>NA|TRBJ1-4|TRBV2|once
CASRKTARGNVWFATNEKLFF
TGTGCCAGCAGGAAAACCGCCCGGGGTAACGTGTGGTTCGCCACTAATGAAAAACTGTTTTTT
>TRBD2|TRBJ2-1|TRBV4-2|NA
CASSQGAGGLSYNEQFF
TGTGCCAGCAGCCAAGGGGCGGGGGGGTTATCCTACAATGAGCAGTTCTTC
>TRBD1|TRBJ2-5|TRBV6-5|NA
CAGSYADRGGQETQYF
TGTGCCGGCAGTTACGCGGACAGGGGCGGCCAAGAGACCCAGTACTTC
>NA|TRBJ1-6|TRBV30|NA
CAWYSRVEPLHF
TGTGCCTGGTATTCCAGGGTAGAACCCCTCCACTTT
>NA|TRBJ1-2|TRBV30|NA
CAWGSPGPGYTF
TGTGCCTGGGGGAGTCCGGGACCTGGCTACACCTTC
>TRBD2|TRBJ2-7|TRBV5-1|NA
CASSLSGGFREQYF
TGCGCCAGCAGCCTTAGCGGGGGTTTCCGCGAGCAGTACTTC
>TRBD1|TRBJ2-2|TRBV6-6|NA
CASSTGQGAGGELFF
TGTGCCAGCAGTACCGGACAGGGGGCGGGCGGGGAGCTGTTTTTT
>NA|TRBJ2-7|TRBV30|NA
CAWSRAGIYEQYF
TGTGCCTGGAGTCGCGCAGGGATCTACGAGCAGTACTTC
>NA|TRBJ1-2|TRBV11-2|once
CASRFGRGSSSNYGYTF
TGTGCCAGCAGGTTTGGGAGGGGGAGCTCCTCGAACTATGGCTACACCTTC
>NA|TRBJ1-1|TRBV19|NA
CASQTGVEAFF
TGTGCCAGCCAGACGGGAGTTGAAGCTTTCTTT
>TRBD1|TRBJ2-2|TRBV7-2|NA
CASSLTGGYGTGELFF
TGTGCCAGCAGCCTAACAGGGGGCTACGGCACCGGGGAGCTGTTTTTT
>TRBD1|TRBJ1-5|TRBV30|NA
CAWGDSLNQPQHF
TGTGCCTGGGGGGACAGCCTAAATCAGCCCCAGCATTTT
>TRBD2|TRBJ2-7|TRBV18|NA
CASSRTSGGDEQYF
TGTGCCAGCTCAAGGACTAGCGGGGGGGACGAGCAGTACTTC
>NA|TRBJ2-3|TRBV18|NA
CASSPPGADTQYF
TGTGCCAGCTCACCACCGGGGGCAGATACGCAGTATTTT
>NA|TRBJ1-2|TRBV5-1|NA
CASSLDSPGLGYTF
TGCGCCAGCAGCTTGGACAGCCCAGGGTTGGGCTACACCTTC
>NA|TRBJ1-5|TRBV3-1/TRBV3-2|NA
CASSQDGGLGNQPQHF
TGTGCCAGCAGCCAAGATGGGGGCCTGGGCAATCAGCCCCAGCATTTT
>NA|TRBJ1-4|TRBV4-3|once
CASSQGTGKGEKLFF
TGCGCCAGCAGCCAGGGTACAGGGAAGGGTGAAAAACTGTTTTTT